What follows are 18 T cell receptor beta chains derived from one specimen sequenced in a study of PD-L1 blockade in urothelial cancer (TCRdb year 2017). The library was built by means of the immunoSEQ multiplex PCR assay. TCRdb provides this immuneACCESS table in a form limited to in-frame rearrangements. Some clones are lacking; in checked studies, under half of them reflect an unresolved V gene, and why the rest are absent is not known. The sample table shows 70,000 to 85,000 clones, and under 90% are seen once. The biggest ten clones account for 4.5% of the sample. The intended sense of this specimen's time point label: pretreatment peripheral blood. The material sequenced was PBMCs, taken around atezolizumab (anti-PD-L1) treatment. The source of these receptors is a man aged 65-85 years with urothelial cancer.

The CDR3 nucleotides read TGCGCCAGCGCAGACAGTACAGATACGCAGTATTTT. This encodes CASADSTDTQYF. The genes are TRBV10-1 and TRBJ2-3; weak D call: TRBD1 (5 bases). The CDR3 runs 12 residues. Between the trimmed V and J ends, which lost 8 bases and 3 bases, there was a span of 9 bases. Per the germline V gene, CDR1 is WNHNN and CDR2 is SYGVQD (reference sequence).

As DNA, the CDR3 is TGTGCCAGCAGGAAGCGGGGGGACACAGATACGCAGTATTTT. Translation: CASRKRGDTDTQYF. J is TRBJ2-3 and V is TRBV27; TRBD2 matches 9 bases. Trimming removed 6 bases from V and 2 bases from J; junction bases left unmatched: 3. In germline, CDR1 is MNHEY, CDR2 SMNVEV (reference sequence). The CDR3 length is 14 residues.

This chain links TRBV5-1 with TRBJ2-3; the D gene is possibly TRBD1 (5 bases). Germline CDR1 and CDR2: SGHRS and YFSETQ. CDR3 length: 18 amino acids. Deletions cut 3 bases from V and 2 bases from J, with 22 bases between. The CDR3 region has the DNA TGCGCCAGCAGCTCACGTCAAAGAGTAGGGGCTACCACAGATACGCAGTATTTT. Translating gives CASSSRQRVGATTDTQYF.

V gene TRBV28 combines with J gene TRBJ2-1; 8 bases are a match to TRBD2. Germline V gene sequence: CDR1 MDHEN, CDR2 SYDVKM. The length of the CDR3 is 15 residues. V was clipped by 6 bases and J by 4 bases; unmatched bases: 8. The CDR3 loop is CASSSIAGRYNEQFF. The CDR3 DNA is TGTGCCAGCAGCTCGATAGCGGGAAGGTACAATGAGCAGTTCTTC.

The chain combines TRBV29-1 with TRBJ2-5, with D perhaps TRBD1 (5 bases). Between the trimmed V and J ends, which lost 5 bases and 1 base, there was a span of 23 bases. The CDR3 runs 17 residues. Per germline, CDR1 SQVTM and CDR2 ANQGSEA. CDR3 nucleotide sequence: TGCAGCGTTAGTGGGTCCGTGAGAGACAGAGTCCAAGAGACCCAGTACTTC. Its protein product is CSVSGSVRDRVQETQYF.

V gene TRBV2 combines with J gene TRBJ1-4, with 8 positions matching TRBD1. Germline V gene data show CDR1 as SNHLY and CDR2 as FYNNEI. The V and J ends lost 2 bases and 3 bases, in that order; junction bases with no gene match: 2. The CDR3 totals 15 residues. The CDR3 here is CASSELQGANEKLFF. CDR3 DNA sequence: TGTGCCAGCAGTGAATTACAGGGGGCTAATGAAAAACTGTTTTTT.

A single count supports this clone. The rearrangement links TRBV28 to TRBJ1-2; 9 bases are shared with TRBD1. Looked up from germline, CDR1 is MDHEN and CDR2 is SYDVKM. With 4 bases clipped from V and 6 bases from J, the junction kept 6 bases outside the gene matches. The CDR3 consists of 14 residues. CDR3 loop: CASSSSGTGNGYTF. The CDR3, as DNA: TGTGCCAGCAGTTCGTCCGGGACAGGGAATGGCTACACCTTC.

V usage is TRBV5-5 and J usage is TRBJ2-5; 8 bases fit TRBD2. The CDR3 runs to 16 residues. V dropped 0 bases and J dropped 0; count of bases not matched to a gene: 4. Germline lookup yields CDR1 SGHKS and CDR2 YYEKEE (reference sequence). This CDR3 is CASSLGLAGYQETQYF. The CDR3 DNA sequence: TGTGCCAGCAGCTTGGGGTTAGCGGGGTACCAAGAGACCCAGTACTTC.

This clone has just one count. The J gene is TRBJ1-4, the V gene TRBV2, with 8 bases aligning to TRBD1. The CDR3 is 17 residues long. Germline assignment: CDR1 SNHLY and CDR2 FYNNEI. After removal of 6 bases from V and 5 bases from J, the junction contained 14 bases not matched to a gene. The CDR3 loop is CASRYGTGLRVNEKLFF. CDR3 coding DNA: TGTGCCAGCAGATACGGGACAGGTTTGAGGGTCAATGAAAAACTGTTTTTT.

The chain carries TRBV7-9 and TRBJ2-1; 9 nucleotides align to TRBD2. The CDR3 runs to 17 residues. The germline V gene has CDR1 SEHNR and CDR2 FQNEAQ (reference sequence). The V and J ends lost 4 bases and 4 bases, in that order; junction bases with no gene match: 11. The CDR3 DNA reads as TGTGCCAGCAGCTCAGGGGGGCTAGCGGGAAAATACAATGAGCAGTTCTTC. It specifies CASSSGGLAGKYNEQFF. The full variable domain, in which reference TRBV7-9 and TRBJ2-1 provide the parts outside the CDR3, is DTGVSQNPRHKITKRGQNVTFRCDPISEHNRLYWYRQTLGQGPEFLTYFQNEAQLEKSRLLSDRFSAERPKGSFSTLEIQRTEQGDSAMYLCASSSGGLAGKYNEQFFGPGTRLTVL.

The chain links TRBV9 to TRBJ2-5; D perhaps matches TRBD1 (6 bases). V dropped 3 bases and J dropped 2 bases, with 17 bases sitting between them. The CDR3 extends over 16 amino acids. The germline V gene has CDR1 SGDLS and CDR2 YYNGEE. The CDR3 protein is CASSAGAGDPQETQYF. CDR3 DNA: TGTGCCAGCAGCGCAGGGGCAGGGGACCCGCAAGAGACCCAGTACTTC.

The chain links TRBV5-1 to TRBJ2-2; 9 bases agree with TRBD2. The CDR3 extends over 16 amino acids. The J segment lost 5 bases and the V segment lost 4 bases, leaving 9 bases of the junction unmatched. Germline CDR1 and CDR2: SGHRS and YFSETQ. The DNA for the CDR3 is TGCGCCAGCAGCCCCACGTCTCTAGCGGGAACCGGGGAGCTGTTTTTT. Translation gives CASSPTSLAGTGELFF.

This clone was seen a few times. The CDR3 loop reads CASIVGGQPQHF. The DNA of the CDR3 is TGTGCCAGTATAGTGGGAGGTCAGCCCCAGCATTTT. The chain carries TRBV19 and TRBJ1-5; no firm D call. The V and J ends lost 7 bases and 6 bases respectively, with 10 bases between them. This CDR3 contains 12 residues. Germline V gene sequence: CDR1 LNHDA, CDR2 SQIVND (reference sequence). The full variable domain, rest sourced from reference TRBV19 and TRBJ1-5, is DGGITQSPKYLFRKEGQNVTLSCEQNLNHDAMYWYRQDPGQGLRLIYYSQIVNDFQKGDIAEGYSVSREKKESFPLTVTSAQKNPTAFYLCASIVGGQPQHFGDGTRLSIL.

CDR3 DNA sequence: TGTGCCAGCAGACACCCTAACTATGGCTACACCTTC. It is translated as CASRHPNYGYTF. The gene calls are TRBV28 and TRBJ1-2; D gene ambiguous. The CDR3 totals 12 residues. Trimming left V 6 bases short and J 0 bases short, with 5 bases between. Germline values: CDR1 MDHEN, CDR2 SYDVKM.

V and J are TRBV5-4 and TRBJ2-3; 11 bases are shared with TRBD2. The junction had 6 bases not matched to a gene; V was cut back by 4 bases and J by 2 bases. CDR1 and CDR2 from the germline V gene are SGHNT and YYREEE (reference sequence). The length of the CDR3 is 16 residues. DNA of the CDR3: TGTGCCAGCAGCCCCACTAGCGGGAGAGCCACAGATACGCAGTATTTT. Its translation is CASSPTSGRATDTQYF.

CDR3 protein: CASSRGTVGFTGELFF. The CDR3 DNA is TGTGCCAGCAGTAGGGGGACAGTTGGATTCACCGGGGAGCTGTTTTTT. The rearrangement links TRBV2 to TRBJ2-2, with 7 bases aligning to TRBD1. The CDR3 is 16 amino acids. V lost 5 bases and J lost 4; bases outside the gene matches: 10. Germline V gene data show CDR1 as SNHLY and CDR2 as FYNNEI.

The chain is built from TRBV5-8 and TRBJ1-5; D is unclear. Between the trimmed V and J ends, which lost 3 bases and 7 bases, there was a span of 14 bases. Germline CDR1 and CDR2: SGHTS and YDEGEE. There are 14 residues in the CDR3. The CDR3 sequence is CASSSGSTRQPQHF. CDR3 coding DNA: TGTGCCAGCAGCTCCGGGTCGACGCGACAGCCCCAGCATTTT. The full variable domain, completed using reference TRBV5-8 and TRBJ1-5, is EAGVTQSPTHLIKTRGQQATLRCSPISGHTSVYWYQQALGLGLQFLLWYDEGEERNRGNFPPRFSGRQFPNYSSELNVNALELEDSALYLCASSSGSTRQPQHFGDGTRLSIL.

The chain uses TRBV5-1 and TRBJ1-1; no reliable D call. CDR3 size: 13 residues. In germline, CDR1 is SGHRS, CDR2 YFSETQ. V was cut by 5 bases and J by 0 bases, with 8 bases left in between. The CDR3 coding sequence is TGCGCCAGCAGGCGGGAGATGAACACTGAAGCTTTCTTT. Protein sequence: CASRREMNTEAFF.